This T cell receptor (beta chain) was found in a study of T cell responses to AZD1222 COVID-19 vaccine. V was clipped by 1 base and J by 0 bases, with 7 bases between them. This CDR3 has 14 amino acids. CDR1 is SGHTA, CDR2 FQGNSA, per germline. Remarks on this clone: Its matching antigen is unknown.

Study-wide results and caveats: Vaccine-associated CD4 TCRs ranged over spike, dominating at 160-218 and 743-854.

The assay was immunoSEQ multiplex PCR, and TCRdb's table has in-frame clones only and misses some. The sample lists over 150,000 clones; about nine tenths were seen once. The sample here was peripheral blood, taken on day 0 of AZD1222 vaccination. The TCR sequence derives from an adult in good health. This rearrangement joins TRBV7-2 to TRBJ2-7; D is unclear. The CDR3 sequence: CASSLGGYSYEQYF. The CDR3 DNA follows: TGTGCCAGCAGCTTAGGAGGTTACTCCTACGAGCAGTACTTC. Using reference TRBV7-2 and TRBJ2-7 for the parts outside the CDR3, the full variable domain is GAGVSQSPSNKVTEKGKDVELRCDPISGHTALYWYRQSLGQGLEFLIYFQGNSAPDKSGLPSDRFSAERTGGSVSTLTIQRTQQEDSAVYLCASSLGGYSYEQYFGPGTRLTVT.